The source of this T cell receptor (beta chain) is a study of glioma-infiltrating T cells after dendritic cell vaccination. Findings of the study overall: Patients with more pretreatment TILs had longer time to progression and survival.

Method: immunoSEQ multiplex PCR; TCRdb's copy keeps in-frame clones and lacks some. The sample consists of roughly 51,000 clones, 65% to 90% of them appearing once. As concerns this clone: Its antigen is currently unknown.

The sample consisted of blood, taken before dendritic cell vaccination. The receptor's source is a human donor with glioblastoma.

The CDR3: CASSLMGQSTHEQYF. CDR3 bases: TGTGCCAGCAGCTTAATGGGACAGAGTACCCACGAGCAGTACTTC. V usage is TRBV7-9 and J usage is TRBJ2-7, with 7 bases fitting TRBD1. Germline assignment: CDR1 SEHNR and CDR2 FQNEAQ (reference sequence). The CDR3 is 15 amino acids. The ends lost 2 bases at V and 5 bases at J; junction bases unmatched: 9.